This T cell receptor (beta chain) was recovered during a study of PD-1 blockade in mismatch repair-deficient tumors. Study background: Patients had approximately 12 mismatch repair-deficient cancer types, all previously treated and progressing.

Libraries were prepared by immunoSEQ multiplex PCR; TCRdb keeps only in-frame clonotypes and omits some of them. The sample has some 110,000 clones, 60% to 85% seen once. The CDR3 is 16 amino acids. Trimming cost V 0 bases and J 2 bases; bases outside gene matches: 4. In germline, CDR1 is KGHSH, CDR2 LQKENI. On this clone itself: Antigen unknown.

Study-wide results and caveats: After pembrolizumab, tumor-resident clones rose rapidly, then generally contracted before radiologic responses.

TCR sequencing covered three patients who responded to pembrolizumab. This chain links TRBV18 with TRBJ2-1, with 7 bases that match TRBD2. Sequenced material: peripheral blood, taken roughly 13 months after starting pembrolizumab. The receptor's source is an adult with mismatch repair-deficient cancer. The CDR3 loop is CASSPPASGTYNEQFF. As DNA, the CDR3 is TGTGCCAGCTCACCACCGGCCAGCGGGACCTACAATGAGCAGTTCTTC.